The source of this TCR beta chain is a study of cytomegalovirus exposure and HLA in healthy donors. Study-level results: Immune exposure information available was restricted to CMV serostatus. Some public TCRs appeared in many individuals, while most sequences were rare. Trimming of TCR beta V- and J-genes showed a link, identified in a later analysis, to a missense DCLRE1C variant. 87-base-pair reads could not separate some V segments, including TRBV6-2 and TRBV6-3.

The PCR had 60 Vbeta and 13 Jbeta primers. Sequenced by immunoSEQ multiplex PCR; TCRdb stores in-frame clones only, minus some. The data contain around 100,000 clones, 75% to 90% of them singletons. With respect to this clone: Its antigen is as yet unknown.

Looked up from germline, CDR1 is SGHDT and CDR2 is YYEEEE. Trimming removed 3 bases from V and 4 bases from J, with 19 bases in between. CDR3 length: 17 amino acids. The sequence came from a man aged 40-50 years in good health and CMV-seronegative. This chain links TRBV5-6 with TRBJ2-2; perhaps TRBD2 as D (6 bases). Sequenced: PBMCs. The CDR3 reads CASSSTPGGWSTGELFF. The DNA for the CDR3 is TGTGCCAGCAGCTCAACACCTGGAGGGTGGAGCACCGGGGAGCTGTTTTTT.